This T cell receptor beta chain was sequenced for a study of cytomegalovirus exposure and HLA in healthy donors. Study background: Falling in the Caucasian-associated ancestry cluster were 65% to 90% of approximately 410 genotyped donors. Study-level results: Researchers reported in a later analysis that common viral pathogens appeared linked to several top clusters. Per a later analysis, 15,000 to 20,000 TCR beta sequences showed association with HLA alleles at 0.05 false discovery rate. HLA restriction was apparent for most CMV-associated TCR beta chains in a later analysis.

CDR1 is SGHDT, CDR2 YYEEEE, per germline. The length of the CDR3 is 13 residues. Trimming shortened V by 3 bases and J by 10 bases, and 16 bases separated the two germline ends. PCR used 60 Vbeta primers and 13 Jbeta primers. Assay used: immunoSEQ multiplex PCR; TCRdb lists only in-frame clones, some missing. The top ten clones hold 5.4% of a sample with tens of thousands of clones, approximately 70% of them seen once. About this clone itself: Its antigen is still unknown.

The material sequenced was PBMCs. The V and J genes are TRBV5-6 and TRBJ1-1; a weak D match, TRBD1 (6 bases). This TCR was recovered from a middle-aged man in good health and CMV-seronegative. CDR3 in amino acids: CASSYASEGGAFF. CDR3 sequence (DNA): TGTGCCAGCAGCTACGCCTCGGAAGGGGGAGCTTTCTTT.